Sequencing of this TCR beta chain was carried out in a study of cytomegalovirus exposure and HLA in healthy donors. J lost 6 bases, V lost 6 bases, and 3 bases had no gene match. Germline CDR1 is MNHNY and CDR2 is SVGAGI (reference sequence). The CDR3 has 12 residues. Study findings and constraints: Earlier analysis found most TCR beta V segments productive about 90% or about 30% of the time.

In regard to this clone: Its cognate antigen is unknown.

The PCR contained 60 Vbeta and 13 Jbeta primers. Data came from immunoSEQ multiplex PCR; TCRdb stores just in-frame clones and leaves some out. Seen here are 200,000 to 250,000 clones, 75% to 80% observed once, and the top ten hold 1.5% to 2%. The V gene is TRBV6-6, the J gene TRBJ1-2, with TRBD1 matching over 8 bases. Sequenced sample: PBMCs. This TCR derives from a man younger than 35 in good health and CMV-seronegative. The CDR3: CASRTTGDGYTF. The CDR3 DNA reads as TGTGCCAGCAGAACGACAGGGGATGGCTACACCTTC.